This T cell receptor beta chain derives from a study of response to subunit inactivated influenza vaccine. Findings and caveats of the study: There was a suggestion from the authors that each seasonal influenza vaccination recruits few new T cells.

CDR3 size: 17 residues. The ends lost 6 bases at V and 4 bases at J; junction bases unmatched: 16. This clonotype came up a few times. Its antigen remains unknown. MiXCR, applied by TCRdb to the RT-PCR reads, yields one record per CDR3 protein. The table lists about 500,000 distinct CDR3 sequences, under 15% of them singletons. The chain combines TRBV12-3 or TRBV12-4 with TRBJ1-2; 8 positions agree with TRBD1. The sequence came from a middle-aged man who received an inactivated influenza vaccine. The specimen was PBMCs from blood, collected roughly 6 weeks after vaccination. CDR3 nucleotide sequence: TGTGCCAGCAGATCAAACCGGGACAGGAGTACACCCTATGGCTACACCTTC. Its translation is CASRSNRDRSTPYGYTF.